The 26 T cell receptor beta chains given below trace back to one sample, sequenced in a study of blood T cell repertoires in COVID-19. TCRdb keeps only in-frame clones here, not all; method: immunoSEQ multiplex PCR. Of 300,000 to 350,000 clones in the sample, 65% to 90% were seen once. The sequenced sample was PBMCs or T cells enriched from blood (not recorded which). Source of these receptors: a woman aged 40-49 years with acute COVID-19.

This chain links TRBV6-5 with TRBJ1-6; D is possibly TRBD1 (6 bases). CDR3 size: 15 residues. Trimming took off 6 bases at V and 7 bases at J, with 16 bases between the two ends. The V gene's germline CDR1 is MNHEY and CDR2 SVGAGI. The CDR3 sequence is CASSPATDRNSPLHF. CDR3 nucleotides: TGTGCCAGCAGCCCAGCGACGGACAGAAATTCACCCCTCCACTTT.

The table lists this clone with a count of one. The rearrangement joins TRBV9 to TRBJ2-7, with TRBD1 matching 7 bases. Germline V gives CDR1 SGDLS, CDR2 YYNGEE. The CDR3 runs 14 residues. V lost 0 bases and J lost 2; bases outside the gene matches: 2. CDR3 in amino acids: CASSVETGAYEQYF. As DNA, the CDR3 is TGTGCCAGCAGCGTAGAAACAGGGGCCTACGAGCAGTACTTC.

As for this clone: One junction end does not reproduce the germline sequence, and a read error may be involved. The chain couples TRBV7-2 to TRBJ1-1; possibly TRBD1 for D (6 bases). The germline V gene encodes CDR1 SGHTA and CDR2 FQGNSA. The CDR3 extends over 15 amino acids. For the CDR3, the DNA is TGTGCCAACAGCCCGGCAGGGGTTGAGTTCGCAGAAGCTTTCTTT. Translating it yields CANSPAGVEFAEAFF.

CDR3 protein: CASSIGVGQAYSYEQYF. CDR3 bases: TGTGCCAGTAGTATAGGAGTGGGGCAGGCATACTCCTACGAGCAGTACTTC. The V call is TRBV19, the J call TRBJ2-7; perhaps TRBD1 as D (5 bases). CDR3 length equals 17 residues. CDR1 LNHDA and CDR2 SQIVND come from the germline V gene (reference sequence). Trimming cost V 1 base and J 0 bases, with 16 bases left between them.

This clone came up once. The chain uses TRBV9 and TRBJ1-1; D perhaps matches TRBD1 (5 bases). V was pared by 0 bases and J by 1 base, with 10 bases between. This CDR3 contains 15 residues. Germline CDR1 reads SGDLS; CDR2 reads YYNGEE. The CDR3 bases are TGTGCCAGCAGCGTAGTGGGCAGGGAGAACACTGAAGCTTTCTTT. It translates to CASSVVGRENTEAFF.

This clone was seen once. J is TRBJ1-2 and V is TRBV11-2; 7 bases line up with TRBD1. Germline-derived CDR1 and CDR2 are SGHAT and FQNNGV. Trimming at V came to 4 bases and at J to 5 bases, leaving 13 bases not matched to a gene. The CDR3 extends over 16 amino acids. In nucleotides, the CDR3 is TGTGCCAGCAGCTCCGAGAGACAGGGACCTCTTTATGGCTACACCTTC. This codes for CASSSERQGPLYGYTF.

The rearrangement joins TRBV6-2 or TRBV6-3 to TRBJ2-1, with 7 bases aligning to TRBD2. The CDR3 has 13 residues. Trimming cost V 4 bases and J 8 bases; bases outside gene matches: 5. Germline assignment: CDR1 MNHEY and CDR2 SVGEGT. As DNA, the CDR3 is TGTGCCAGCAGTTTGGCGGGAGTCTATGAGCAGTTCTTC. Translation gives CASSLAGVYEQFF.

This rearrangement joins TRBV6-2 or TRBV6-3 to TRBJ1-5; TRBD1 aligns across 10 bases. This CDR3 spans 16 amino acids. CDR1 and CDR2 from the germline V gene are MNHEY and SVGEGT. With 6 bases clipped from V and 4 bases from J, the junction kept 9 bases outside the gene matches. The CDR3 DNA follows: TGTGCCAGCAGCAGCGTTAGGGGACAGGGGAATCAGCCCCAGCATTTT. Translation: CASSSVRGQGNQPQHF.

This chain uses TRBV2 with TRBJ2-7; 8 bases line up with TRBD1. The CDR3 is made up of 13 amino acids. V lost 6 bases to trimming and J lost 3 bases; unmatched junction nucleotides: 4. Germline V lookup: CDR1 SNHLY, CDR2 FYNNEI. The CDR3 loop reads CASSRDRNYEQYF. The CDR3 nucleotides are TGTGCCAGCAGCCGGGACAGGAACTACGAGCAGTACTTC.

V gene TRBV20-1 combines with J gene TRBJ2-7; no firm D call. CDR1 is DFQATT, CDR2 SNEGSKA, per germline (reference sequence). The CDR3 extends over 11 amino acids. V lost 6 bases to trimming and J lost 1 base, with 7 bases between them. The CDR3 loop reads CSATGSYEQYF. CDR3 nucleotides: TGCAGTGCGACTGGTTCCTACGAGCAGTACTTC.

On this clone: The CDR3 end shows no conserved phenylalanine or tryptophan, and so a read error is likely. The DNA is left out, because the CDR3 cannot be placed on it with certainty; the CDR3 is given as TCRdb lists it. The V gene is TRBV20-1, the J gene TRBJ2-7; the D call of TRBD2 is as the table states it, not checked on the DNA. The CDR3 length is 10 residues, termini included. Looked up from germline, CDR1 is DFQATT and CDR2 is SNEGSKA (reference sequence). CDR3 sequence reads: CSAIAGTGSL.

The chain combines TRBV7-3 with TRBJ1-2, with D perhaps matching TRBD1 (5 bases). With 7 bases removed from V and 8 bases from J, the gap between germline ends came to 29 bases. The germline gives CDR1 SGHTA, CDR2 FQGTGA. The CDR3 spans 17 residues. Here the CDR3 DNA reads TGTGCCAGCACCCTACTCCGGGGGAAGACCCTGGGGATCGGCTACACCTTC. Its protein is CASTLLRGKTLGIGYTF.

The chain carries TRBV11-3 and TRBJ1-6, with 7 bases fitting TRBD1. The CDR3 has 17 residues. Unmatched junction bases numbered 14, after V lost 5 bases and J lost 7 bases. Germline V gene sequence: CDR1 SGHNT, CDR2 YENEEA. The CDR3 spells CASSPSRRTGPNSPLHF. The CDR3 coding sequence is TGTGCCAGCAGCCCGTCTAGGAGGACAGGTCCAAATTCACCCCTCCACTTT.

This clone was observed a single time. The V and J genes are TRBV10-3 and TRBJ2-3, with 11 bases fitting TRBD1. CDR3 length: 15 amino acids. Germline CDR1 is ENHRY and CDR2 is SYGVKD. The trim removed 6 bases at V and 4 bases at J, leaving 6 bases unmatched. The DNA of the CDR3 is TGTGCCATCAGACTAGGACAGGGGGCAGCAGATACGCAGTATTTT. Translating gives CAIRLGQGAADTQYF.

The V gene is TRBV6-2 or TRBV6-3, the J gene TRBJ1-6; D ambiguous. Trimming took off 2 bases at V and 7 bases at J, with 15 bases between the two ends. CDR1 and CDR2 from the germline V gene are MNHEY and SVGEGT. The CDR3 has 16 amino acids. The CDR3 loop reads CASSYLPTAGNSPLHF. The CDR3 nucleotides read TGTGCCAGCAGTTACCTCCCCACAGCGGGGAATTCACCCCTCCACTTT.

The chain employs TRBV9 and TRBJ1-3; no definite D call. V lost 2 bases and J lost 4, with 7 bases in between. The CDR3 is 13 amino acids. Germline V gene data show CDR1 as SGDLS and CDR2 as YYNGEE. The DNA for the CDR3 is TGTGCCAGCAGCGTGCGTTGGGGAAACACCATATATTTT. This sequence encodes CASSVRWGNTIYF.

The chain combines TRBV7-3 with TRBJ2-5, with TRBD2 matching 9 bases. The CDR3 is 14 residues long. Germline loops: CDR1 SGHTA, CDR2 FQGTGA. Trimming removed 4 bases from V and 5 bases from J; junction bases left unmatched: 5. CDR3 in amino acids: CASSSGLAPETQYF. The CDR3 nucleotides are TGTGCCAGCAGCTCGGGACTAGCTCCGGAGACCCAGTACTTC.

Notes on this clone: Other nucleotide sequences from this sample produce the same CDR3. V usage is TRBV29-1 and J usage is TRBJ1-1; D gene uncertain. V was pared by 4 bases and J by 0 bases, with 6 bases between. Germline-derived CDR1 and CDR2 are SQVTM and ANQGSEA. The CDR3 has 12 amino acids. CDR3 sequence: CSVGELNTEAFF. The CDR3, as DNA: TGCAGCGTTGGGGAGTTGAACACTGAAGCTTTCTTT.

V gene TRBV18 combines with J gene TRBJ1-5, with 8 bases fitting TRBD1. Germline-derived CDR1 and CDR2 are KGHSH and LQKENI. Trimming took 6 bases from V and 4 from J; bases not matched to a gene: 14. This CDR3 has 17 amino acids. CDR3 in DNA: TGTGCCAGCTCCAAGGGAATAGGGGACAGGATTAATCAGCCCCAGCATTTT. As protein: CASSKGIGDRINQPQHF.

V is TRBV5-6 and J is TRBJ1-3, with 9 bases that match TRBD1. This CDR3 spans 14 amino acids. V trimming: 0 bases; J trimming: 9 bases; junction bases outside the gene matches: 4. CDR1 SGHDT and CDR2 YYEEEE come from the germline V gene. The CDR3 sequence: CASSLARGQGTIYF. In nucleotides, the CDR3 is TGTGCCAGCAGCTTGGCCCGGGGACAGGGCACCATATATTTT.

The V call is TRBV4-3, the J call TRBJ2-2; 10 bases line up with TRBD1. The germline V gene encodes CDR1 LGHNA and CDR2 YSLEER. V was clipped by 0 bases and J by 6 bases; unmatched bases: 10. The CDR3 extends over 18 amino acids. The CDR3 here is CASSQDTGQGFSAGELFF. CDR3 DNA sequence: TGCGCCAGCAGCCAAGATACGGGACAGGGGTTTTCTGCCGGGGAGCTGTTTTTT.

The V gene is TRBV28, the J gene TRBJ1-1; 9 positions match TRBD1. Germline V gives CDR1 MDHEN, CDR2 SYDVKM. This CDR3 is 16 amino acids long. J gave up 2 bases and V 2 bases, and 6 bases lay outside the gene matches. The CDR3 DNA reads TGTGCCAGCAGTTTAGTGGGGACAGGGCGTAACACTGAAGCTTTCTTT. This codes for CASSLVGTGRNTEAFF. The full variable domain, in which reference TRBV28 and TRBJ1-1 provide the parts outside the CDR3, is DVKVTQSSRYLVKRTGEKVFLECVQDMDHENMFWYRQDPGLGLRLIYFSYDVKMKEKGDIPEGYSVSREKKERFSLILESASTNQTSMYLCASSLVGTGRNTEAFFGQGTRLTVV.

This chain connects TRBV9 to TRBJ2-2, with unresolved D. Trimming removed 0 bases from V and 1 base from J, with 10 bases in between. CDR3 size: 16 residues. Germline CDR1 is SGDLS and CDR2 is YYNGEE. The CDR3 nucleotides are TGTGCCAGCAGCGTAGCTGTCAGGATGAACACCGGGGAGCTGTTTTTT. This codes for CASSVAVRMNTGELFF.

V gene TRBV9 combines with J gene TRBJ2-3; D not resolved. The CDR3 totals 15 residues. Trimming took off 1 base at V and 0 bases at J, with 9 bases between the two ends. Per germline, CDR1 SGDLS and CDR2 YYNGEE. CDR3 residues: CASSVSPVSTDTQYF. In DNA, the CDR3 is TGTGCCAGCAGCGTATCTCCGGTTAGCACAGATACGCAGTATTTT.

CDR3 amino acids: CATFRGRVEEAFF. CDR3 nucleotide sequence: TGTGCCACCTTCCGTGGGAGGGTTGAGGAAGCTTTCTTT. The chain employs TRBV18 and TRBJ1-1; D ambiguous. From germline, CDR1 is KGHSH and CDR2 LQKENI. There are 13 residues in the CDR3. The V and J ends lost 10 bases and 8 bases respectively, with 20 bases between them.

This chain joins TRBV11-2 and TRBJ2-3, with TRBD2 matching 7 bases. The V gene end was trimmed by 1 base and the J gene end by 1 base; junction bases not matched to a gene: 5. This CDR3 contains 16 residues. CDR1 is SGHAT and CDR2 is FQNNGV in the germline V gene. CDR3 amino acids: CASSLGGGGGTDTQYF. CDR3 nucleotide sequence: TGTGCCAGCAGCTTAGGGGGGGGTGGTGGCACAGATACGCAGTATTTT.